The source of this T cell receptor (beta chain) is a study of T cells in Graves' hyperthyroidism and ophthalmopathy. Study conclusions and caveats: Most clonotypes expanded in the thyroid (above 0.001) were also present in blood. A median 6.5 months before onset, the model predicted ophthalmopathy.

RNA transcripts served as the template for amplifying TCR beta CDR3 regions. With the HTBI primer set, the TCR CDR3 went through a first round of RT-PCR. TCRdb re-called the multiplex PCR reads with MiXCR, one entry per CDR3 protein. Among 500,000 to 800,000 distinct CDR3 sequences listed, over 40% were seen once. For this clonotype: The antigen remains unidentified.

V shed 5 bases and J shed 10 bases, with 17 bases lying between them. The CDR3 is 13 amino acids. Germline CDR1 is MGHDK and CDR2 is SYGVNS. The source is an adult man with Graves' disease, either hyperthyroidism or ophthalmopathy (not recorded which). The V call is TRBV25-1, the J call TRBJ1-2; D ambiguous. What was sequenced was peripheral blood or thyroid tissue (not recorded which). The CDR3 nucleotides are TGTGCCAGCAGTTTCACGGGTATTAAAGACTACACCTTC. It is translated as CASSFTGIKDYTF.